This T cell receptor beta chain was retrieved from a study of metastatic and nonmetastatic thyroid tumors. Study-level information: Where malignant and benign thyroid patients were concerned, repertoires were compared across blood and tumor or nodule tissue.

CDR1 and CDR2 from the germline V gene are SGHVS and FQNEAQ. The CDR3 length is 16 residues. V was cut by 5 bases and J by 3 bases, with 17 bases left in between. Treatment of any kind had been given to no patient before thyroid surgery. Study-level results: The study reportedly found significantly higher TCR beta diversity in malignant thyroid tumors than benign nodules, in blood and tumor.

TCRdb used MiXCR to call clones anew from the PCR reads. In the table there are roughly 10,000 clones, about 20% of which are singletons. Sample share makes this clone medium-sized. Its specificity is unknown. The chain carries TRBV7-8 and TRBJ2-1; D is possibly TRBD2 (6 bases). This TCR derives from a female donor with papillary thyroid cancer or a benign thyroid nodule (not recorded which). Some clones in this sample may be carry-over from other donors' samples. Sequencing used adjacent normal tissue. CDR3 bases: TGTGCCAGCAGCCCAGCTGGCGGGGCCAACTACAATGAGCAGTTCTTC. Its protein product is CASSPAGGANYNEQFF. The full variable domain, its missing parts supplied by reference TRBV7-8 and TRBJ2-1, is GAGVSQSPRYKVAKRGQDVALRCDPISGHVSLFWYQQALGQGPEFLTYFQNEAQLDKSGLPSDRFFAERPEGSVSTLKIQRTQQEDSAVYLCASSPAGGANYNEQFFGPGTRLTVL.